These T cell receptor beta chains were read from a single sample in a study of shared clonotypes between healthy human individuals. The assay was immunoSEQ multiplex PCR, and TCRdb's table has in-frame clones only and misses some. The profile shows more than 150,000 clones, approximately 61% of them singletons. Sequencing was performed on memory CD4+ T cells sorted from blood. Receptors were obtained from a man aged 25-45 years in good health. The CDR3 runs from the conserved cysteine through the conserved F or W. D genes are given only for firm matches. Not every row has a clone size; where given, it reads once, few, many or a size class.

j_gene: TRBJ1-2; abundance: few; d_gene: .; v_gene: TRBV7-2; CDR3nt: TGTGCCAGCAGCTTCCCGGACAGAAACTATGGCTACACCTTC; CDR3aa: CASSFPDRNYGYTF
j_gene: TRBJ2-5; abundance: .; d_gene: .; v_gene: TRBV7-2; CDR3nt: TGTGCCAGCAGCCATCAAAGGGGACAAGAGACCCAGTACTTC; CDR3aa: CASSHQRGQETQYF
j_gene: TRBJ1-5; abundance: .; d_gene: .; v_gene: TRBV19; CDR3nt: TGTGCCAGTAGTATAGAGGGACATCAGCCCCAGCATTTT; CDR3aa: CASSIEGHQPQHF
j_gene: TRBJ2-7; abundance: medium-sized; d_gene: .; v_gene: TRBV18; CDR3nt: TGTGCCAGCTCACCACTAGGGACATCCTACGAGCAGTACTTC; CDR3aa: CASSPLGTSYEQYF
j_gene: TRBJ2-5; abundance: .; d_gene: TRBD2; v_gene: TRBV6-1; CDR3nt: TGTGCCAGCAGTGAACTAGCGGGACGTCAAGAGACCCAGTACTTC; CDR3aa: CASSELAGRQETQYF
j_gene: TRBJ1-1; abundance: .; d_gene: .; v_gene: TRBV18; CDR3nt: TGTGCCAGCTCCCCTACATCGGGGGGCAACACTGAAGCTTTCTTT; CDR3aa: CASSPTSGGNTEAFF
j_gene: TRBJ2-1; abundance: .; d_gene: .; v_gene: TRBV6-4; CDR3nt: TGTGCCAGCAGTGTTTCTAGTAACAATGAGCAGTTCTTC; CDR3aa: CASSVSSNNEQFF
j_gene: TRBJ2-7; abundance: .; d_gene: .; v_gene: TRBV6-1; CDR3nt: TGTGCCAGCAGAGAGGGGGGGAGCTCCTACGAGCAGTACTTC; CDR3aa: CASREGGSSYEQYF
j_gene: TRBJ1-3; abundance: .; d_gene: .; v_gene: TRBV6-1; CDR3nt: TGTGCCAGTACAGAGAGGTTCTCTGGAAACACCATATATTTT; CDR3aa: CASTERFSGNTIYF
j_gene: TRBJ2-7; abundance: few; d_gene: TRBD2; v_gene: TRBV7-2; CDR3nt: TGTGCCTCTAGACTAGCGGGAGTTATGTACGAGCAGTACTTC; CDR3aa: CASRLAGVMYEQYF
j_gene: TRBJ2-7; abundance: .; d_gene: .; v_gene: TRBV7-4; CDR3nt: TGTGCCAGCAGCCGGGACTCCCTGAGCTACGAGCAGTACTTC; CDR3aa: CASSRDSLSYEQYF
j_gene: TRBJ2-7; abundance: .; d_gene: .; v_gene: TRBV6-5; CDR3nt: TGTGCCAGCAGTTTGGGGGGAAACGAGCAGTACTTC; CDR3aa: CASSLGGNEQYF
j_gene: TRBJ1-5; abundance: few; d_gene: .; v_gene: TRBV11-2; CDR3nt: TGTGCCAGCAGCCTAGGGAAGGGACAGCCCCAGCATTTT; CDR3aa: CASSLGKGQPQHF
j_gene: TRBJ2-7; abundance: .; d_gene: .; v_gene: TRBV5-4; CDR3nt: TGTGCCAGCAGCTTGGAGGTCAGTACCTACGAGCAGTACTTC; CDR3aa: CASSLEVSTYEQYF
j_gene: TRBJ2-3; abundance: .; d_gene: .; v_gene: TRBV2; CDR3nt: TGTGCCAGCAGGGAGTCCCGGGACACAGATACGCAGTATTTT; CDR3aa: CASRESRDTDTQYF
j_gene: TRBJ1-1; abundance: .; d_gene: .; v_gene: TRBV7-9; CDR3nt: TGTGCCAGCAGCTTGTTTTCGACTGAAGCTTTCTTT; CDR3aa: CASSLFSTEAFF
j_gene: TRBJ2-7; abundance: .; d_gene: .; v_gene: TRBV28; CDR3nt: TGTGCCAGCAGTTTAGGCCCAAAATTAGGGACGGCTAACTACGAGCAGTACTTC; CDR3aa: CASSLGPKLGTANYEQYF
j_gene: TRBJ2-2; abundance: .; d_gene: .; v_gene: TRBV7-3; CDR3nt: TGTGCCAGCAGCGGCGGGGTACAGATGGGGAACACCGGGGAGCTGTTTTTT; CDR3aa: CASSGGVQMGNTGELFF
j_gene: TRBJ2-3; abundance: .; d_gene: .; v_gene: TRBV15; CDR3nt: TGTGCCACCAGCAGAGGAACGACAGGCCTAGATACGCAGTATTTT; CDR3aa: CATSRGTTGLDTQYF
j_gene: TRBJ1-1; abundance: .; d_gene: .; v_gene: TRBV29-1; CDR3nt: TGCAGCGTTGAGGCCCGAAGCGGGCCGTCCACTGAAGCTTTCTTT; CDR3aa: CSVEARSGPSTEAFF
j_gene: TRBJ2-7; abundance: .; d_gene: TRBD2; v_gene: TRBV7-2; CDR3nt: TGTGCCAGCAGCTTAAGTCCCGGGAGGGAATACGAGCAGTACTTC; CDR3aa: CASSLSPGREYEQYF
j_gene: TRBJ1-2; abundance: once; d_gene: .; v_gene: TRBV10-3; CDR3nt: TGTGCCATCAGTGAGGGACAGATGACTAACTATGGCTACACCTTC; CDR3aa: CAISEGQMTNYGYTF
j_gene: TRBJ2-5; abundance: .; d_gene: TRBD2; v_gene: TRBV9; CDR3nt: TGTGCCAGCAGCGTAGGAGCGGGAGGGCCGAAGTCAGAGACCCAGTACTTC; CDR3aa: CASSVGAGGPKSETQYF
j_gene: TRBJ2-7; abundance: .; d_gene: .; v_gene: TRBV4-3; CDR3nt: TGCGCCAGCAGCCATACCGACAGTCTATACGAGCAGTACTTC; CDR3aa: CASSHTDSLYEQYF
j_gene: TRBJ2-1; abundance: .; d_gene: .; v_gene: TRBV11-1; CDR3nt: TGTGCCAGCAGCTTAATGGGGGACTACAATGAGCAGTTCTTC; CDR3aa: CASSLMGDYNEQFF
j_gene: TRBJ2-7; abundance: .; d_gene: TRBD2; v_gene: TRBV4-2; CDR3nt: TGTGCCAGCAGCCAAGTAGCTAGCGGGGCTGGGGAGCAGTACTTC; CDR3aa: CASSQVASGAGEQYF
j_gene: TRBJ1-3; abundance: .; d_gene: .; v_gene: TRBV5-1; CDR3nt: TGCGCCAGCAGCACCAAAGCAGGGGTACTTGGAAACACCATATATTTT; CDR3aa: CASSTKAGVLGNTIYF
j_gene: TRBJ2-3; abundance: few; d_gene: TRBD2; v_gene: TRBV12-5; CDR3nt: TGTGCTAGTGGACTTATCCTAGCGGGAGGGCCGGATACGCAGTATTTT; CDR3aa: CASGLILAGGPDTQYF
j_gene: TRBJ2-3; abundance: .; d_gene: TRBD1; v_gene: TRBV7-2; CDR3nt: TGTGCCAGCAGCCCAGACAGGGCAACAGATACGCAGTATTTT; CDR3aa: CASSPDRATDTQYF
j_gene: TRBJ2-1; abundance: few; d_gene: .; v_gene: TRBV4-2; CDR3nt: TGTGCCAGCAGCCGGGAGGCAGGGGGGAATGAGCAGTTCTTC; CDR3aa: CASSREAGGNEQFF
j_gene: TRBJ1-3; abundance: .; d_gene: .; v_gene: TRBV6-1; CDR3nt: TGTGCCAGCAGTAGGACAGTTCCCTCTGGAAACACCATATATTTT; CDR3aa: CASSRTVPSGNTIYF
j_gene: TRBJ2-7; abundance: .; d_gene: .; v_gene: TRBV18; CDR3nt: TGTGCCAGCTCACCGTCCGTCAGGGACGAGCAGTACTTC; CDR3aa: CASSPSVRDEQYF
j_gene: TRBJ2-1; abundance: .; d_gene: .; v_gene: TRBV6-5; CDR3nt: TGTGCCAGCAGGTTAGAGGGAGGCTATGAGCAGTTCTTC; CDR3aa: CASRLEGGYEQFF
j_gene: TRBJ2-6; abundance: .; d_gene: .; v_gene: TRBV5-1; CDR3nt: TGCGCCAGCAGCTTGGCAAAGGGGCCCGGGGCCAACGTCCTGACTTTC; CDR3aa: CASSLAKGPGANVLTF
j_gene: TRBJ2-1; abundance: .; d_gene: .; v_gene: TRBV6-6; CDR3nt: TGTGCCAGCAGTTACTCGCGGATTGGCAATGAGCAGTTCTTC; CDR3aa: CASSYSRIGNEQFF
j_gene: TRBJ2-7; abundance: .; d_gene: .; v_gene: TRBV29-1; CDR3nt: TGCAGCGTTGCATCCGTACCAAACGAGCAGTACTTC; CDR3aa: CSVASVPNEQYF
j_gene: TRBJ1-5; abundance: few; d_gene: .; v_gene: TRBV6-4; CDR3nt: TGTGCCAGCAGTGAACACGGACCTTCGGAACATCAGCCCCAGCATTTT; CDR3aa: CASSEHGPSEHQPQHF
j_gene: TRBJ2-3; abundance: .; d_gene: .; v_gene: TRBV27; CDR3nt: TGTGCCAGCAGTTTAGTTTCGCGCCTAACCCGCACAGATACGCAGTATTTT; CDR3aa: CASSLVSRLTRTDTQYF
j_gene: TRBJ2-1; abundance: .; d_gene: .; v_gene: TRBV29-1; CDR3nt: TGCAGCGTCCTGGCCGGGACCATGTTCTTC; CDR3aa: CSVLAGTMFF
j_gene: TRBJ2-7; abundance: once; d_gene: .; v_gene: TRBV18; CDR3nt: TGTGCCAGCTCACCATCGGACGGAAGCAACGAGCAGTACTTC; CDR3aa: CASSPSDGSNEQYF
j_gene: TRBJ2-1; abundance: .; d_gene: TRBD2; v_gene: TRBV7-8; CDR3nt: TGTGCCAGCAGCTTATTGGCTAGCGGGGGATCAGCATACAATGAGCAGTTCTTC; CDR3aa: CASSLLASGGSAYNEQFF